One sample yielded the 28 T cell receptor beta chains listed below, sequenced in a study of spatial heterogeneity in lung cancer. Regarding the study as a whole: Expanded intratumoral alpha and beta TCR counts tracked tumor mutation counts.

A single record per CDR3 protein comes from TCRdb applying MiXCR to the 5' RACE reads. The sample carries 15,000 to 20,000 distinct CDR3 sequences, more than 5.5% recorded once. Time point reported: sample taken at primary tumor resection. What these receptors recognize is not known. The sample in question was lung tumor tissue, obtained at surgery. The receptors shown here come from a female donor with early-stage non-small cell lung cancer.

This clonotype came up a few times. The rearrangement uses TRBV28 and TRBJ2-3, with TRBD1 identical over 7 bases. Germline CDR1 and CDR2: MDHEN and SYDVKM. CDR3 size: 16 residues. The J segment lost 2 bases and the V segment lost 6 bases, leaving 11 bases of the junction unmatched. The CDR3: CASSPFGTAHTDTQYF. CDR3 bases: TGTGCCAGCAGCCCCTTCGGGACAGCCCACACAGATACGCAGTATTTT.

This clonotype has ten or more counts. This sequence joins TRBV7-9 and TRBJ2-3, with TRBD2 matching over 7 bases. The V gene's germline CDR1 is SEHNR and CDR2 FQNEAQ (reference sequence). The junction had 9 bases not matched to a gene; V was cut back by 7 bases and J by 2 bases. This CDR3 is built from 15 residues. The CDR3 DNA follows: TGTGCCAGCACCGACAGCGGGACCTTCACAGATACGCAGTATTTT. Protein product: CASTDSGTFTDTQYF.

This clonotype has a count of ten or more. V is TRBV6-2 or TRBV6-3 and J is TRBJ1-5, with no clear D. This CDR3 spans 16 amino acids. V lost 2 bases and J lost 2, with 13 bases in between. The germline CDR1 and CDR2 sequences are MNHEY and SVGEGT. DNA for the CDR3: TGTGCCAGCAGTTACGGCTGGGAGCCGGGCAATCAGCCCCAGCATTTT. Amino acid sequence: CASSYGWEPGNQPQHF.

This clonotype came up many times. The genes are TRBV7-8 and TRBJ1-1, with D unresolved. The CDR3 is 15 amino acids. Trimming shortened V by 4 bases and J by 1 base, and 13 bases separated the two germline ends. Germline values: CDR1 SGHVS, CDR2 FQNEAQ. Written as DNA, the CDR3 is TGTGCCAGCAGCTCCCAGGCGGCTCAGAACACTGAAGCTTTCTTT. This gives the protein CASSSQAAQNTEAFF. The whole variable domain, filled in from reference TRBV7-8 and TRBJ1-1, reads GAGVSQSPRYKVAKRGQDVALRCDPISGHVSLFWYQQALGQGPEFLTYFQNEAQLDKSGLPSDRFFAERPEGSVSTLKIQRTQQEDSAVYLCASSSQAAQNTEAFFGQGTRLTVV.

In its sample, this clonotype was seen many times. CDR3 sequence: CASRSLLFSGRAVVTQYF. The DNA of the CDR3 is TGTGCCAGCAGGTCCCTTTTATTTAGCGGGAGGGCCGTTGTTACGCAGTATTTT. The rearrangement links TRBV6-2 or TRBV6-3 to TRBJ2-3; 11 bases agree with TRBD2. Germline CDR1 and CDR2: MNHEY and SVGEGT. CDR3 length: 18 residues. The J segment lost 8 bases and the V segment lost 6 bases, leaving 19 bases of the junction unmatched.

This clonotype has a count of ten or more. The V call is TRBV30, the J call TRBJ2-7, with 8 bases lining up with TRBD1. This CDR3 has 17 amino acids. Trimming removed 0 bases from V and 5 bases from J; junction bases left unmatched: 15. The germline gives CDR1 GTSNPN, CDR2 SVGIG (reference sequence). In nucleotides, the CDR3 is TGTGCCTGGAGTGTAAAATTCGGGCAGGGGGCAGGTAACGAGCAGTACTTC. It encodes CAWSVKFGQGAGNEQYF.

This clonotype was recorded at least ten times. The chain combines TRBV20-1 with TRBJ2-7; 14 bases line up with TRBD2. CDR3 length: 15 amino acids. With 6 bases clipped from V and 11 bases from J, the junction kept 15 bases outside the gene matches. Germline assignment: CDR1 DFQATT and CDR2 SNEGSKA (reference sequence). The CDR3 DNA reads as TGCAGTGCCATTTTACCCGGGACTAGCGGGAGTGGGGAGTACTTC. Translation gives CSAILPGTSGSGEYF.

This clonotype was seen only a few times. The J gene is TRBJ2-3, the V gene TRBV7-2; D perhaps matches TRBD1 (6 bases). V was clipped by 7 bases and J by 1 base, with 18 bases between them. The CDR3 loop spans 16 amino acids. Germline values: CDR1 SGHTA, CDR2 FQGNSA. CDR3 amino acids: CASTYSWGPGTDTQYF. In DNA form, the CDR3 reads TGTGCCAGCACCTACTCGTGGGGGCCGGGCACAGATACGCAGTATTTT. Full variable domain (remainder filled in from reference TRBV7-2 and TRBJ2-3): GAGVSQSPSNKVTEKGKDVELRCDPISGHTALYWYRQSLGQGLEFLIYFQGNSAPDKSGLPSDRFSAERTGGSVSTLTIQRTQQEDSAVYLCASTYSWGPGTDTQYFGPGTRLTVL.

There are a few counts of this clonotype. The chain joins TRBV6-1 to TRBJ2-6; TRBD1 matches at 7 bases. Germline CDR1 and CDR2: MNHNS and SASEGT. The CDR3 contains 19 residues. V gave up 5 bases and J gave up 3 bases; unmatched junction bases: 16. This chain's CDR3 is CASSLRGLGRASGANVLTF. CDR3 nucleotides: TGTGCCAGCAGTCTTAGGGGGCTCGGCAGGGCAAGTGGGGCCAACGTCCTGACTTTC.

By share of the sample, this clonotype is medium-sized. The chain joins TRBV19 to TRBJ1-5; the D is unclear. Germline CDR1 and CDR2: LNHDA and SQIVND (reference sequence). Trimming left V 3 bases short and J 5 bases short, with 8 bases between. This CDR3 contains 13 residues. This CDR3 is CASSIRRDQPQHF. The CDR3 DNA follows: TGTGCCAGTAGTATTCGCCGGGATCAGCCCCAGCATTTT.

Many counts were recorded for this clonotype. This chain uses TRBV7-2 with TRBJ1-3; maybe TRBD1 (5 bases). Trimming shortened V by 4 bases and J by 0 bases, and 13 bases separated the two germline ends. The CDR3 length is 16 residues. The germline gives CDR1 SGHTA, CDR2 FQGNSA. CDR3 region: CASSSGTVYSGNTIYF. For the CDR3, the DNA is TGTGCCAGCAGCTCTGGGACGGTTTACTCTGGAAACACCATATATTTT. The whole variable domain, filled in from reference TRBV7-2 and TRBJ1-3, reads GAGVSQSPSNKVTEKGKDVELRCDPISGHTALYWYRQSLGQGLEFLIYFQGNSAPDKSGLPSDRFSAERTGGSVSTLTIQRTQQEDSAVYLCASSSGTVYSGNTIYFGEGSWLTVV.

This clonotype was picked up many times. The J gene is TRBJ1-2, the V gene TRBV9; tentatively, D is TRBD1 (5 bases). Germline lookup yields CDR1 SGDLS and CDR2 YYNGEE. V lost 1 base and J lost 2, with 12 bases in between. CDR3 length equals 15 residues. The CDR3 nucleotides are TGTGCCAGCAGCGTATGGGACGGAGGGAACTATGGCTACACCTTC. Translated: CASSVWDGGNYGYTF.

This clonotype showed up just once. The chain couples TRBV5-1 to TRBJ2-5; TRBD1 matches 10 bases. This CDR3 is built from 16 residues. V was clipped by 2 bases and J by 2 bases; unmatched bases: 6. Germline CDR1 is SGHRS and CDR2 is YFSETQ. The CDR3 nucleotides are TGCGCCAGCAGCTTCTGGGGACAGGGGATTCAAGAGACCCAGTACTTC. It is translated as CASSFWGQGIQETQYF.

This clonotype is medium-sized. The rearrangement links TRBV7-2 to TRBJ1-4, with D maybe TRBD1 (6 bases). There are 13 residues in the CDR3. Between the trimmed V and J ends, which lost 6 bases and 8 bases, there was a span of 13 bases. Germline CDR1 is SGHTA and CDR2 is FQGNSA. In DNA, the CDR3 is TGTGCCAGCAGATCGGCGGGGGGCGAAAAACTGTTTTTT. It encodes CASRSAGGEKLFF.

In this sample, this clonotype turned up a few times. This sequence joins TRBV7-2 and TRBJ2-1, with TRBD2 identical over 7 bases. After removal of 3 bases from V and 13 bases from J, the junction contained 6 bases not matched to a gene. The CDR3 covers 12 residues. Germline assignment: CDR1 SGHTA and CDR2 FQGNSA. Here the CDR3 DNA reads TGTGCCAGCAGCTTCCCCGGGACTACCCAGTTCTTC. As protein: CASSFPGTTQFF.

In its sample, this clonotype was seen many times. This chain joins TRBV6-5 and TRBJ2-7; D gene unclear. The germline gives CDR1 MNHEY, CDR2 SVGAGI. Deletions cut 4 bases from V and 4 bases from J, with 11 bases between. The CDR3 runs to 13 residues. The CDR3 nucleotides are TGTGCCAGCAGTTCCAGAGGTGGATACGAGCAGTACTTC. Translation gives CASSSRGGYEQYF.

Sample share makes this clonotype medium-sized. This chain connects TRBV15 to TRBJ1-2; TRBD1 aligns across 7 bases. The CDR3 extends over 15 amino acids. With 1 base clipped from V and 5 bases from J, the junction kept 7 bases outside the gene matches. Looked up from germline, CDR1 is LNHNV and CDR2 is YYDKDF (reference sequence). The CDR3 region has the DNA TGTGCCACCAGCAGAGCTCAGGGGGAGTGGTATGGCTACACCTTC. The encoded protein is CATSRAQGEWYGYTF.

This clonotype was seen at least ten times. V and J are TRBV29-1 and TRBJ1-1; D gene unclear. The CDR3 has 11 residues. CDR1 and CDR2 from the germline V gene are SQVTM and ANQGSEA. V gave up 7 bases and J gave up 5 bases, with 11 bases separating them. DNA for the CDR3: TGCAGCGCCGCCGAGAATACTGAAGCTTTCTTT. It specifies CSAAENTEAFF.

Comments on this clonotype: Possible read error: a much larger clone is one base away. This sequence joins TRBV7-2 and TRBJ2-5, with 8 bases aligning to TRBD1. This CDR3 has 13 residues. Germline V lookup: CDR1 SGHTA, CDR2 FQGNSA. The chain's CDR3 is CASSSGQGETLYF. The CDR3 nucleotides read TGTGCCAGCAGCTCCGGACAGGGTGAGACCCTGTACTTC.

This clonotype was detected a few times. The genes are TRBV27 and TRBJ2-7, with 10 bases matching TRBD1. CDR3 length: 19 amino acids. Germline-derived CDR1 and CDR2 are MNHEY and SMNVEV (reference sequence). V shed 2 bases and J 0 bases; nucleotides not matched to a gene: 13. CDR3: CASSLKRTGGSDLSYEQYF. The CDR3, as DNA: TGTGCCAGCAGTTTAAAACGGACAGGGGGATCCGATCTCTCCTACGAGCAGTACTTC.

This clonotype was observed at least ten times. The chain is built from TRBV7-2 and TRBJ2-7; TRBD2 matches 9 bases. The germline CDR1 and CDR2 sequences are SGHTA and FQGNSA. The CDR3 extends over 15 amino acids. The ends lost 2 bases at V and 7 bases at J; junction bases unmatched: 9. DNA for the CDR3: TGTGCCAGCAGCTTAAATCCTAGCGGGATGGGTGAGCAGTACTTC. Translating gives CASSLNPSGMGEQYF.

The chain couples TRBV4-2 to TRBJ2-3, with 14 bases that match TRBD2. Trimming at V came to 4 bases and at J to 3 bases, leaving 6 bases not matched to a gene. Germline values: CDR1 LGHNA, CDR2 YNFKEQ. This CDR3 region has 17 residues. The CDR3 DNA is TGTGCCAGCAGCCCAGGGACTAGCGGGAGATGGACAGATACGCAGTATTTT. It is translated as CASSPGTSGRWTDTQYF.

At least ten counts were recorded for this clonotype. This sequence joins TRBV20-1 and TRBJ2-2; D not certain. The CDR3 runs to 13 residues. Trimming removed 0 bases at V and 3 bases at J, with 5 bases between. Germline loops: CDR1 DFQATT, CDR2 SNEGSKA (reference sequence). The CDR3 sequence is CSARDDYTGELFF. In nucleotides, the CDR3 is TGCAGTGCTAGAGACGACTACACCGGGGAGCTGTTTTTT.

This clonotype was detected ten times or more. The gene calls are TRBV7-9 and TRBJ1-2; 7 nucleotides line up with TRBD1. Losses at the gene ends were 11 bases for V and 2 bases for J; bases not matched to a gene: 11. Germline V gene data show CDR1 as SEHNR and CDR2 as FQNEAQ (reference sequence). CDR3 length: 14 residues. CDR3 nucleotide sequence: TGTGCCGGCACCCGAGGACAGGAAAACTATGGCTACACCTTC. Translating gives CAGTRGQENYGYTF.

This clonotype has a count of ten or more. The chain is built from TRBV6-2 or TRBV6-3 and TRBJ2-7; D might be TRBD1 (6 bases). Germline lookup yields CDR1 MNHEY and CDR2 SVGEGT. Trimming stripped 5 bases from V and 0 bases from J, with 8 bases between. This CDR3 has 13 amino acids. Here the CDR3 reads CASSGTNSYEQYF. In DNA form, the CDR3 reads TGTGCCAGCAGTGGGACAAACTCCTACGAGCAGTACTTC.

This clonotype was detected many times. This chain uses TRBV5-1 with TRBJ2-3; TRBD1 might be the D (6 bases). CDR3 length: 14 amino acids. The germline gives CDR1 SGHRS, CDR2 YFSETQ. Trimming removed 1 base from V and 6 bases from J, with 12 bases in between. In nucleotides, the CDR3 is TGCGCCAGCAGCTTGCAACAGGGCGGGGATACGCAGTATTTT. This encodes CASSLQQGGDTQYF.

This chain uses TRBV20-1 with TRBJ2-7; possible D gene TRBD2, 5 bases. CDR3 size: 10 residues. Between the trimmed V and J ends, which lost 4 bases and 10 bases, there was a span of 11 bases. The germline V gene has CDR1 DFQATT and CDR2 SNEGSKA (reference sequence). CDR3: CSANRAEQYF. The DNA for the CDR3 is TGCAGTGCTAACCGAGCGGAACAGTACTTC.

The table lists this clonotype with many counts. The chain couples TRBV7-8 to TRBJ1-2; no firm D call. V lost 0 bases and J 4 bases, leaving 9 bases between the germline ends. The germline CDR1 and CDR2 sequences are SGHVS and FQNEAQ. The CDR3 has 14 amino acids. In DNA form, the CDR3 reads TGTGCCAGCAGCTTAGCGCGGTCCTTCTATGGCTACACCTTC. It encodes CASSLARSFYGYTF.